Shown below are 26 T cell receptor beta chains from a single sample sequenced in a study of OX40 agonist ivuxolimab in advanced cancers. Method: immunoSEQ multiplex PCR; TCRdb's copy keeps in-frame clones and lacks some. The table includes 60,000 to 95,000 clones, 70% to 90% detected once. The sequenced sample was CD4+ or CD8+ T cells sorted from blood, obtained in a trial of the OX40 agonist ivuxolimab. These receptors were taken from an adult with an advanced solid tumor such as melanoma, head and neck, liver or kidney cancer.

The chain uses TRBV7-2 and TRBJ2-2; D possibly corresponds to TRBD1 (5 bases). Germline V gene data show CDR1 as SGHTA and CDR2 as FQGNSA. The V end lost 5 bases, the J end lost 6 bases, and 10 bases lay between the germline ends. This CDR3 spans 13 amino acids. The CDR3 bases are TGTGCCAGCAGCGCTACAGGTCCCGGGGAGCTGTTTTTT. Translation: CASSATGPGELFF.

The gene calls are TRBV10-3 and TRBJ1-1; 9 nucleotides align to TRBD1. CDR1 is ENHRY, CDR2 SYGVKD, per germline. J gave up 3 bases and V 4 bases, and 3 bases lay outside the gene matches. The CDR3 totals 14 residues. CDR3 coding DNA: TGTGCCATCAGTGCGGGACAGGGTTACACTGAAGCTTTCTTT. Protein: CAISAGQGYTEAFF.

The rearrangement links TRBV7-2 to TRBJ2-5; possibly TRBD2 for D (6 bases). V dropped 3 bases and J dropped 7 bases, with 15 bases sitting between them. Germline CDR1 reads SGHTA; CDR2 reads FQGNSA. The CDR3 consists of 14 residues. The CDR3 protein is CASSLDSKAGTQYF. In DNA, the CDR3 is TGTGCCAGCAGCTTGGACTCAAAAGCGGGGACCCAGTACTTC.

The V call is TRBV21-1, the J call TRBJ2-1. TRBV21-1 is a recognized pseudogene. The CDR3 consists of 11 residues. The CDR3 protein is CASSVSNEQFF. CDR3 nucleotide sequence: TGTGCCAGCAGCGTAAGCAATGAGCAGTTCTTC.

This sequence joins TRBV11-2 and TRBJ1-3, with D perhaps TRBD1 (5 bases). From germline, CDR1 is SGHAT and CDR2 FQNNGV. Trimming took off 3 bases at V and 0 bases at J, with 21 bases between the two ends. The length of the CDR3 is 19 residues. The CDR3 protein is CASSFSTSGRSSSGNTIYF. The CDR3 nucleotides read TGTGCCAGCAGCTTTAGTACCTCAGGGAGAAGTTCCTCTGGAAACACCATATATTTT.

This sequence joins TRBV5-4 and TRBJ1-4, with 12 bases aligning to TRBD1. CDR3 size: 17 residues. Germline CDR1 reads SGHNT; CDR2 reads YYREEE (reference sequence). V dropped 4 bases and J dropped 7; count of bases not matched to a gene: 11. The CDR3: CASSQDRDRGLGEKLFF. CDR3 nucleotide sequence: TGTGCCAGCAGCCAAGATAGGGACAGGGGGCTTGGTGAAAAACTGTTTTTT.

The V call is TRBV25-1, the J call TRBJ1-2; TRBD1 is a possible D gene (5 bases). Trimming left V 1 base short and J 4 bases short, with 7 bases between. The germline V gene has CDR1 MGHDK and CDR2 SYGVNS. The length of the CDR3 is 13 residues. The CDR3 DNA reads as TGTGCCAGCAGTGAATGGGGGGGCTATGGCTACACCTTC. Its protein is CASSEWGGYGYTF.

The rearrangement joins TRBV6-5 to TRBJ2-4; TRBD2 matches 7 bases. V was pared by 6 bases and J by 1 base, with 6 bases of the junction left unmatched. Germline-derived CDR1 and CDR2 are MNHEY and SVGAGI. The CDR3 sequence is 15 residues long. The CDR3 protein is CASSRDYLAKNIQYF. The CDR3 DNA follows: TGTGCCAGCAGCCGGGACTACTTGGCCAAAAACATTCAGTACTTC.

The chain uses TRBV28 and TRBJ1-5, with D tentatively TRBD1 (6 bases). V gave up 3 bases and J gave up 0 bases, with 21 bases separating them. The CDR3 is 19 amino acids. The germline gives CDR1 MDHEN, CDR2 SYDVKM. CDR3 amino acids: CASSLDQGFATFSNQPQHF. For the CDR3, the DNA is TGTGCCAGCAGTTTGGATCAGGGGTTTGCCACTTTTAGCAATCAGCCCCAGCATTTT.

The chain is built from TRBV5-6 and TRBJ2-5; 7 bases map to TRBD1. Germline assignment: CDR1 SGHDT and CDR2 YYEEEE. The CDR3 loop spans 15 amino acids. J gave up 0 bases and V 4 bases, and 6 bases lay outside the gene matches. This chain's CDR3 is CASSPRGMYQETQYF. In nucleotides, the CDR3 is TGTGCCAGCAGCCCCAGGGGGATGTACCAAGAGACCCAGTACTTC.

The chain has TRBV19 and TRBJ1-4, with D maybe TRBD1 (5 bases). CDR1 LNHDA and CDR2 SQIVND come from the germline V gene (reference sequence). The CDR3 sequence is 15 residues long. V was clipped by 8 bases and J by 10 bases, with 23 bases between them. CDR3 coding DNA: TGTGCCAGTCATCCCCCAGGGACCGCGGTCGGAAAACTGTTTTTT. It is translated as CASHPPGTAVGKLFF.

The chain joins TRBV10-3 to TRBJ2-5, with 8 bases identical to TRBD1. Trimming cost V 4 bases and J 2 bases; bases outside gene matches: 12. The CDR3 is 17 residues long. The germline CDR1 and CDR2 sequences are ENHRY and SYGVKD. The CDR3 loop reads CAISAGTGRSEQETQYF. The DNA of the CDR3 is TGTGCCATCAGTGCTGGGACAGGCCGATCAGAACAAGAGACCCAGTACTTC.

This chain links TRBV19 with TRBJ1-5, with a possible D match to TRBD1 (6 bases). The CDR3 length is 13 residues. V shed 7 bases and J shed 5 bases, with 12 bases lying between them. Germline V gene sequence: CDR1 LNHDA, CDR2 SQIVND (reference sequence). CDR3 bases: TGTGCCAGTACCGACAGGATCTATCAGCCCCAGCATTTT. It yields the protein CASTDRIYQPQHF.

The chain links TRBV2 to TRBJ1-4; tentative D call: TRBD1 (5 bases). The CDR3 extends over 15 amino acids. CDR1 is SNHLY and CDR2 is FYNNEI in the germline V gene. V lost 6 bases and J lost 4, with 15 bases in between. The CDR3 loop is CASRRGQGVNEKLFF. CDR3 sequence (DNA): TGTGCCAGCAGGAGGGGCCAGGGCGTTAATGAAAAACTGTTTTTT.

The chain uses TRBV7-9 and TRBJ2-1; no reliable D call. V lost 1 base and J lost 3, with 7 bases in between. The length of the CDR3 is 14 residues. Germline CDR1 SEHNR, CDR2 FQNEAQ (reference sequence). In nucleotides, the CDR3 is TGTGCCAGCAGCTTAGAAGGGAACTACAATGAGCAGTTCTTC. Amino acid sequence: CASSLEGNYNEQFF.

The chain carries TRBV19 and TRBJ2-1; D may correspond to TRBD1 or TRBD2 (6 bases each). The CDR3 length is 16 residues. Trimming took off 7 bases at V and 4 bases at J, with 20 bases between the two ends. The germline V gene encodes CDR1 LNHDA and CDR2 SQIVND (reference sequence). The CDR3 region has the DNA TGTGCCAGTACCCTTGGCGGGGACATTCCTTACAATGAGCAGTTCTTC. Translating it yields CASTLGGDIPYNEQFF. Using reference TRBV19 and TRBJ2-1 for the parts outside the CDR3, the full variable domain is DGGITQSPKYLFRKEGQNVTLSCEQNLNHDAMYWYRQDPGQGLRLIYYSQIVNDFQKGDIAEGYSVSREKKESFPLTVTSAQKNPTAFYLCASTLGGDIPYNEQFFGPGTRLTVL.

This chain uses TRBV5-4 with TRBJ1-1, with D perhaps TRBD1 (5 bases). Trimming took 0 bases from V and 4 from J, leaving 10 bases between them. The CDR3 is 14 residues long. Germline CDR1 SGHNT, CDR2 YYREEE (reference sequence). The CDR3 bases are TGTGCCAGCAGCTTGGCGGGGGAGCTCACTGAAGCTTTCTTT. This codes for CASSLAGELTEAFF.

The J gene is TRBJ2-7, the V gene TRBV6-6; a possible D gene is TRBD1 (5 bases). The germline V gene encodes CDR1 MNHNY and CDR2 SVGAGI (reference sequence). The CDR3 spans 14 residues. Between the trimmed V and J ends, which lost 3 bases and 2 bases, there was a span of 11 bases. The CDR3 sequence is CASSYSQGTYEQYF. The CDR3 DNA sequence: TGTGCCAGCAGTTATTCGCAGGGTACCTACGAGCAGTACTTC.

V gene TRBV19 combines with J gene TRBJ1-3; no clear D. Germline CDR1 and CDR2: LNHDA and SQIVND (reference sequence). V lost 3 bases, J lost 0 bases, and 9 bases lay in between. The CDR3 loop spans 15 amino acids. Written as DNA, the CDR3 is TGTGCCAGTAGTATTCGGATCACCTCTGGAAACACCATATATTTT. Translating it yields CASSIRITSGNTIYF. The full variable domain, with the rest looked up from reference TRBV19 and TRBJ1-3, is DGGITQSPKYLFRKEGQNVTLSCEQNLNHDAMYWYRQDPGQGLRLIYYSQIVNDFQKGDIAEGYSVSREKKESFPLTVTSAQKNPTAFYLCASSIRITSGNTIYFGEGSWLTVV.

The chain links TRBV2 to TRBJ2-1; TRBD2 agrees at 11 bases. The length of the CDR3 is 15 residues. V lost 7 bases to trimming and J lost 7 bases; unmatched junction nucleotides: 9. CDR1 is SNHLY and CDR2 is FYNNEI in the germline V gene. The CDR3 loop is CASTIAGGGWNEQFF. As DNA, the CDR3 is TGTGCCAGCACCATAGCGGGAGGGGGGTGGAATGAGCAGTTCTTC.

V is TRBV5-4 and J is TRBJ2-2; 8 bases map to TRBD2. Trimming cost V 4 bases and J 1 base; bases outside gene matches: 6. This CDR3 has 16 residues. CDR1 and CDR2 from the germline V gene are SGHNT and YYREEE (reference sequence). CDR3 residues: CASSQIAGLNTGELFF. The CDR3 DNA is TGTGCCAGCAGCCAAATAGCGGGGTTGAACACCGGGGAGCTGTTTTTT.

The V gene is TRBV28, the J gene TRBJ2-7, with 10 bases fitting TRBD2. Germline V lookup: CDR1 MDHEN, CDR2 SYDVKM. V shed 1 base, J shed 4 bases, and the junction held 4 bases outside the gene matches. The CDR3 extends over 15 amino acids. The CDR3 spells CASSLSAAGGYEQYF. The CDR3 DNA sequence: TGTGCCAGCAGTTTATCGGCAGCGGGAGGGTACGAGCAGTACTTC.

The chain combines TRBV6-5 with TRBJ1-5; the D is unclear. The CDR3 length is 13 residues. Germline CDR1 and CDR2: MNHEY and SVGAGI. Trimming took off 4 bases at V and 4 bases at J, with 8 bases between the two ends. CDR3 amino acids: CASSFGENQPQHF. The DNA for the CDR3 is TGTGCCAGCAGTTTTGGAGAAAATCAGCCCCAGCATTTT.

CDR3 coding DNA: TGTGCCAGCAGGACGGACAGGTACACTGAAGCTTTCTTT. Its translation: CASRTDRYTEAFF. The chain couples TRBV6-5 to TRBJ1-1; 7 bases fit TRBD1. The V and J ends lost 6 bases and 3 bases, in that order; junction bases with no gene match: 4. Germline assignment: CDR1 MNHEY and CDR2 SVGAGI. The CDR3 consists of 13 residues.

The DNA for the CDR3 is TGTGCCAGCAGCTTTGGCAGGGGAGGGAGCACTGAAGCTTTCTTT. Its protein is CASSFGRGGSTEAFF. The rearrangement uses TRBV5-4 and TRBJ1-1; possible D gene TRBD1, 6 bases. The CDR3 contains 15 residues. The germline V gene has CDR1 SGHNT and CDR2 YYREEE (reference sequence). Trimming cost V 2 bases and J 4 bases, with 15 bases left between them.

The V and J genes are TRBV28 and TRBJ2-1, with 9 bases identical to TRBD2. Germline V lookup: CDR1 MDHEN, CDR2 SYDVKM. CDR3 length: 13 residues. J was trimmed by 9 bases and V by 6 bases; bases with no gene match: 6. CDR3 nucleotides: TGTGCCAGCAGGGGTAGCGGGAGAGGTGAGCAGTTCTTC. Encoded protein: CASRGSGRGEQFF.